One and the same sample provided the 22 T cell receptor beta chains below, sequenced in a study of cytomegalovirus exposure and HLA in healthy donors. The primer mix had 60 Vbeta and 13 Jbeta primers. Method: immunoSEQ multiplex PCR; TCRdb's copy keeps in-frame clones and lacks some. The repertoire holds about 120,000 clones, with approximately 76% as singletons. The sample was PBMCs. These TCRs come from a man aged 60 to 75 in good health and CMV-seropositive.

The rearrangement joins TRBV7-9 to TRBJ1-4; D is unresolved. This CDR3 is 15 amino acids long. Germline assignment: CDR1 SEHNR and CDR2 FQNEAQ (reference sequence). V lost 6 bases and J lost 4, with 15 bases in between. The DNA for the CDR3 is TGTGCCAGCAGGCCACCCCGGGATCTTAATGAAAAACTGTTTTTT. It codes for CASRPPRDLNEKLFF.

The chain couples TRBV5-1 to TRBJ2-3; 8 bases are shared with TRBD2. The CDR3 sequence is 17 residues long. Germline CDR1 reads SGHRS; CDR2 reads YFSETQ. Germline trimming cut 1 base from V and 11 bases from J; bases unmatched to any gene: 18. CDR3 DNA sequence: TGCGCCAGCAGCTTGAACCCGCAAGCGGGAGTTCTTTTGGGGCAGTATTTT. Amino acids: CASSLNPQAGVLLGQYF.

The rearrangement links TRBV23-1 to TRBJ2-1; 13 positions match TRBD2. TRBV23-1 is labeled an ORF, and its function is uncertain. This CDR3 region has 17 residues. The trim removed 0 bases at V and 8 bases at J, leaving 7 bases unmatched. The CDR3 spells CASSQSGGTSGVDEQFF. CDR3 sequence (DNA): TGCGCCAGCAGTCAATCGGGCGGGACTAGCGGGGTGGATGAGCAGTTCTTC.

The gene calls are TRBV6-5 and TRBJ1-2; D perhaps matches TRBD1 (6 bases). The V gene lost 1 base and the J gene lost 2 bases, with 8 bases spanning the gap. The CDR3 is 14 residues long. Germline V lookup: CDR1 MNHEY, CDR2 SVGAGI. CDR3 DNA sequence: TGTGCCAGCAGTTACTGGCAGGGGAACTATGGCTACACCTTC. It is translated as CASSYWQGNYGYTF.

The chain couples TRBV2 to TRBJ2-3, with 15 bases aligning to TRBD2. CDR3 length equals 16 residues. Germline CDR1 is SNHLY and CDR2 is FYNNEI. J was trimmed by 4 bases and V by 6 bases; bases with no gene match: 5. CDR3: CASSGTSGGPADTQYF. In DNA, the CDR3 is TGTGCCAGCAGCGGGACTAGCGGGGGGCCCGCAGATACGCAGTATTTT.

V and J are TRBV6-1 and TRBJ2-5, with D uncertain. V lost 4 bases, J lost 5 bases, and 11 bases lay in between. The germline gives CDR1 MNHNS, CDR2 SASEGT. The CDR3 spans 13 residues. For the CDR3, the DNA is TGTGCCAGCAGTGTGGAGTCTTGGGAGACCCAGTACTTC. This gives the protein CASSVESWETQYF.

V is TRBV30 and J is TRBJ2-7; D remains ambiguous. V dropped 1 base and J dropped 0 bases, with 4 bases sitting between them. Germline assignment: CDR1 GTSNPN and CDR2 SVGIG (reference sequence). This CDR3 has 12 amino acids. The CDR3 bases are TGTGCCTGGAGTGGGCTCTCCTACGAGCAGTACTTC. It translates to CAWSGLSYEQYF.

The rearrangement links TRBV6-5 to TRBJ1-5, with a tentative D call TRBD1 (5 bases). Trimming left V 5 bases short and J 5 bases short, with 16 bases between. This CDR3 has 15 residues. Germline CDR1 is MNHEY and CDR2 is SVGAGI. The CDR3 nucleotides are TGTGCCAGCAGTCCCGCGAAAAGGGGTTATCAGCCCCAGCATTTT. It encodes CASSPAKRGYQPQHF.

This clone has a single count. The chain links TRBV4-1 to TRBJ1-5; D gene unclear. CDR1 is MGHRA and CDR2 is YSYEKL in the germline V gene. The CDR3 runs 15 residues. Trimming shortened V by 0 bases and J by 1 base, and 7 bases separated the two germline ends. The CDR3: CASSQDSVSNQPQHF. The CDR3 DNA reads as TGCGCCAGCAGCCAAGATTCGGTCAGCAATCAGCCCCAGCATTTT.

The rearrangement joins TRBV6-6 to TRBJ1-2; the D is unclear. The CDR3 has 14 amino acids. V was shortened by 5 bases and J by 3 bases, with 13 bases between the two germline ends. CDR1 and CDR2 (germline): MNHNY, SVGAGI (reference sequence). The CDR3 coding sequence is TGTGCCAGCAGTACGGGTCTTGGTGACTATGGCTACACCTTC. This sequence encodes CASSTGLGDYGYTF.

The genes are TRBV9 and TRBJ2-3; 11 bases align to TRBD2. With 0 bases clipped from V and 5 bases from J, the junction kept 8 bases outside the gene matches. Germline loops: CDR1 SGDLS, CDR2 YYNGEE. This CDR3 region has 17 residues. The CDR3 is CASSVVGLAGGRDTQYF. The CDR3 DNA follows: TGTGCCAGCAGCGTAGTAGGGCTAGCGGGAGGAAGAGATACGCAGTATTTT.

The chain is built from TRBV5-8 and TRBJ2-5, with a weak D call TRBD1 (6 bases). Germline assignment: CDR1 SGHTS and CDR2 YDEGEE. With 1 base removed from V and 4 bases from J, the gap between germline ends came to 11 bases. The CDR3 has 14 residues. The CDR3 DNA is TGTGCCAGCAGCTTGTGGGGGCTGGGAGAGACCCAGTACTTC. This codes for CASSLWGLGETQYF.

Written as DNA, the CDR3 is TGTGCCAGTAGTATTACGGGACAGGGACAATCCGAGCAGTACTTC. Its translation is CASSITGQGQSEQYF. This sequence joins TRBV19 and TRBJ2-7, with TRBD1 matching over 9 bases. The germline V gene has CDR1 LNHDA and CDR2 SQIVND (reference sequence). The CDR3 runs 15 residues. With 3 bases clipped from V and 6 bases from J, the junction kept 9 bases outside the gene matches.

The V call is TRBV6-6, the J call TRBJ2-3; possibly TRBD1 for D (5 bases). Germline values: CDR1 MNHNY, CDR2 SVGAGI (reference sequence). The CDR3 is 15 residues long. V was cut by 2 bases and J by 0 bases, with 9 bases left in between. Here the CDR3 reads CASSYGAASTDTQYF. The CDR3 nucleotides are TGTGCCAGCAGTTACGGGGCGGCTAGCACAGATACGCAGTATTTT.

This chain uses TRBV5-4 with TRBJ2-7, with D possibly being TRBD2 (7 bases). In germline, CDR1 is SGHNT, CDR2 YYREEE (reference sequence). V lost 4 bases and J 7 bases, leaving 15 bases between the germline ends. This CDR3 has 13 residues. CDR3 DNA: TGTGCCAGCAGCCTCAGGGGAGCGGGAGAGCAGTACTTC. Translation: CASSLRGAGEQYF.

The rearrangement joins TRBV7-8 to TRBJ2-3, with 8 bases lining up with TRBD1. Germline CDR1 and CDR2: SGHVS and FQNEAQ. This CDR3 has 15 residues. The trim removed 1 base at V and 5 bases at J, leaving 5 bases unmatched. CDR3 amino acids: CASSLDRGTGDTQYF. CDR3 nucleotide sequence: TGTGCCAGCAGCTTAGACAGGGGGACGGGAGATACGCAGTATTTT.

The chain has TRBV5-1 and TRBJ1-1, with D perhaps matching TRBD1 (6 bases). The ends were cut back, 4 bases at V and 5 bases at J, with 12 bases in the middle. The CDR3 spans 13 residues. CDR1 and CDR2 from the germline V gene are SGHRS and YFSETQ. In nucleotides, the CDR3 is TGCGCCAGCAGCAGGACAGAAGGGACTGAAGCTTTCTTT. It encodes CASSRTEGTEAFF.

The chain combines TRBV5-6 with TRBJ2-7, with TRBD2 matching over 11 bases. Germline loops: CDR1 SGHDT, CDR2 YYEEEE. V was clipped by 0 bases and J by 2 bases; unmatched bases: 10. There are 18 residues in the CDR3. The CDR3 protein is CASSLAKASGGIAYEQYF. The CDR3 coding sequence is TGTGCCAGCAGCTTGGCCAAGGCTAGCGGGGGGATCGCCTACGAGCAGTACTTC.

The chain couples TRBV5-4 to TRBJ1-3; 8 positions agree with TRBD1. J gave up 2 bases and V 0 bases, and 4 bases lay outside the gene matches. The germline gives CDR1 SGHNT, CDR2 YYREEE (reference sequence). The CDR3 loop spans 16 amino acids. The CDR3 spells CASSLGSDRAGNTIYF. CDR3 in DNA: TGTGCCAGCAGCTTGGGATCGGACAGGGCTGGAAACACCATATATTTT. Supplemented by reference TRBV5-4 and TRBJ1-3, the full variable domain reads ETGVTQSPTHLIKTRGQQVTLRCSSQSGHNTVSWYQQALGQGPQFIFQYYREEENGRGNFPPRFSGLQFPNYSSELNVNALELDDSALYLCASSLGSDRAGNTIYFGEGSWLTVV.

This clone showed up many times. The same CDR3 can be traced to other DNA sequences in this sample. The gene calls are TRBV5-6 and TRBJ1-2, with no clear D. Trimming stripped 0 bases from V and 2 bases from J, with 5 bases between. This CDR3 has 13 residues. Germline V gene sequence: CDR1 SGHDT, CDR2 YYEEEE. CDR3 sequence: CASSLGQNYGYTF. DNA of the CDR3: TGTGCCAGCAGCTTGGGGCAGAACTATGGCTACACCTTC. The full variable domain, its missing parts supplied by reference TRBV5-6 and TRBJ1-2, is DAGVTQSPTHLIKTRGQQVTLRCSPKSGHDTVSWYQQALGQGPQFIFQYYEEEERQRGNFPDRFSGHQFPNYSSELNVNALLLGDSALYLCASSLGQNYGYTFGSGTRLTVV.

The rearrangement uses TRBV5-1 and TRBJ1-1; D is possibly TRBD1 (5 bases). Germline assignment: CDR1 SGHRS and CDR2 YFSETQ. V lost 1 base to trimming and J lost 5 bases, with 15 bases between them. This CDR3 is 15 amino acids long. CDR3: CASSLTAGSGTEAFF. The CDR3 coding sequence is TGCGCCAGCAGCTTGACGGCAGGGTCAGGGACTGAAGCTTTCTTT.

This clone was recorded only once. V usage is TRBV6-4 and J usage is TRBJ1-2; 8 bases match TRBD1. The V gene's germline CDR1 is MRHNA and CDR2 SNTAGT. V shed 4 bases and J 6 bases; nucleotides not matched to a gene: 4. The length of the CDR3 is 13 residues. CDR3 protein: CASSGTGTDGYTF. The CDR3 nucleotides are TGTGCCAGCAGTGGGACAGGGACGGATGGCTACACCTTC.